A selection of T cell receptor beta chains follows, all from one sample in a study of CD8 T cells in ankylosing spondylitis. From the 5' RACE reads, TCRdb called clonotypes with MiXCR, one entry per CDR3 protein. The sample has tens of thousands of distinct CDR3 sequences, 5.5% to 8% seen once. Sequenced sample: blood, either unsorted or a sorted T cell fraction (not recorded which). These receptors originate from a male donor with ankylosing spondylitis or in good health (not recorded which). Each CDR3 is given with its conserved first and last residue. D genes are given only for firm matches. Rows give clone size only sometimes, using once, few, many, or a class for an expanded clone.

clone_size	v_call	j_call	d_call	cdr3_aa	cdr3_nt
.	TRBV21-1	TRBJ2-7	.	CASSPLGTRSYEQYF	TGTGCCAGCAGCCCCCTAGGGACTAGAAGTTACGAGCAGTACTTC
many	TRBV6-5	TRBJ1-5	.	CASSYPRQVGSPSNQPQHF	TGTGCCAGCAGTTACCCTAGACAGGTGGGATCACCTAGCAATCAGCCCCAGCATTTT
few	TRBV7-8	TRBJ2-7	.	CASRMGTSSYEQYF	TGTGCCAGCAGAATGGGAACCTCTTCCTACGAGCAGTACTTC
many	TRBV2	TRBJ2-3	.	CASSPSGSTDTQYF	TGTGCCAGCAGTCCCAGCGGGTCTACAGATACGCAGTATTTT
many	TRBV7-7	TRBJ2-7	.	CASSLVWVTYEQYF	TGTGCTAGCAGCTTAGTTTGGGTAACCTACGAGCAGTACTTC
many	TRBV6-1	TRBJ1-6	.	CASSEGFLPFWPLHF	TGTGCCAGCAGTGAGGGATTCCTCCCCTTTTGGCCCCTCCACTTT
few	TRBV7-9	TRBJ1-1	TRBD1	CASSHGQGLNTEAFF	TGTGCCAGCAGCCACGGACAGGGATTGAACACTGAAGCTTTCTTT
few	TRBV28	TRBJ2-1	TRBD2	CASSLRGGRPGNEQFF	TGTGCCAGCAGTTTACGGGGCGGGAGGCCCGGAAATGAGCAGTTCTTC
many	TRBV6-5	TRBJ2-7	TRBD2	CASSYSREDLYF	TGTGCCAGCAGTTACTCGCGGGAGGATTTGTACTTC
many	TRBV28	TRBJ2-7	.	CASEGDTAYEQYF	TGTGCCAGCGAGGGGGACACGGCCTACGAGCAGTACTTC
many	TRBV10-2	TRBJ1-5	TRBD1	CASSFQGDQPQHF	TGCGCCAGCAGTTTCCAGGGGGATCAGCCCCAGCATTTT
.	TRBV7-2	TRBJ2-3	TRBD2	CATSILAGTGTDTQYF	TGTGCCACCAGTATACTAGCGGGAACGGGGACAGATACGCAGTATTTT
.	TRBV5-5	TRBJ2-3	TRBD1	CASTPGTGKGTQYF	TGTGCCAGCACCCCCGGGACAGGGAAGGGTACGCAGTATTTT
many	TRBV10-3	TRBJ1-5	TRBD1	CAISPDRDGSQPQHF	TGTGCCATCAGTCCTGACAGGGATGGGAGTCAGCCCCAGCATTTT
many	TRBV3-1	TRBJ2-1	TRBD2	CASSLGGVEQFF	TGTGCCAGCAGCCTCGGGGGGGTTGAGCAGTTCTTC
.	TRBV15	TRBJ2-2	.	CATSRVPGSGTGELFF	TGTGCCACCAGCAGAGTCCCGGGTTCGGGGACCGGGGAGCTGTTTTTT
medium-sized	TRBV14	TRBJ2-7	TRBD2	CASSQEAGVSSEQYF	TGTGCCAGCAGCCAAGAAGCGGGAGTTTCTTCCGAGCAGTACTTC
.	TRBV5-1	TRBJ2-1	.	CASSLVAGASYNEQFF	TGCGCCAGCAGCTTGGTTGCTGGAGCCTCCTACAATGAGCAGTTCTTC
few	TRBV7-8	TRBJ1-2	.	CASSLMSQAYGYTF	TGTGCCAGCAGCCTCATGTCCCAGGCCTATGGCTACACCTTC
many	TRBV27	TRBJ2-7	.	CASSLSGGGYEQYF	TGTGCCAGCAGTTTATCTGGAGGGGGATACGAGCAGTACTTC
many	TRBV20-1	TRBJ2-1	TRBD2	CSARSGRSSYNEQFF	TGCAGTGCGCGAAGCGGGAGGTCCTCCTACAATGAGCAGTTCTTC
many	TRBV4-1	TRBJ2-3	.	CASSLHDENGTPDTQYF	TGCGCCAGCAGCCTACACGACGAAAACGGGACTCCCGATACGCAGTATTTT
many	TRBV25-1	TRBJ2-5	TRBD2	CASSEYGPSGNQYF	TGTGCCAGCAGTGAATATGGGCCTAGCGGGAATCAGTACTTC
many	TRBV12-3/TRBV12-4	TRBJ2-1	TRBD1	CAIPLGTGVANEQFF	TGTGCCATTCCGCTGGGGACAGGGGTGGCCAATGAGCAGTTCTTC
.	TRBV29-1	TRBJ2-2	TRBD2	CSVHLAGDSGELFF	TGCAGCGTCCACTTAGCGGGAGACTCCGGGGAGCTGTTTTTT
many	TRBV5-1	TRBJ2-3	TRBD2	CASSLEGRELDTQYF	TGCGCCAGCAGCTTGGAAGGGCGGGAGCTGGATACGCAGTATTTT
many	TRBV2	TRBJ1-5	TRBD1	CASTTTRGDQPQHF	TGTGCCAGCACCACAACCAGGGGGGATCAGCCCCAGCATTTT
many	TRBV10-3	TRBJ2-7	TRBD2	CAISGPDTSGSEDEQYF	TGTGCCATCAGTGGCCCCGACACTAGCGGGAGTGAGGACGAGCAGTACTTC
many	TRBV12-3/TRBV12-4	TRBJ2-3	.	CASTPFADTQYF	TGTGCCAGCACCCCGTTCGCAGATACGCAGTATTTT
many	TRBV12-3/TRBV12-4	TRBJ1-4	.	CASSLASGNEKLFF	TGTGCCAGCAGTTTGGCAAGCGGGAATGAAAAACTGTTTTTT
many	TRBV25-1	TRBJ1-1	TRBD1	CASSEGSNRGVGTEAFF	TGTGCCAGCAGTGAAGGTTCGAACAGGGGGGTGGGCACTGAAGCTTTCTTT
many	TRBV15	TRBJ2-5	.	CATSRAGRAQETQYF	TGTGCCACCAGCCGAGCGGGCCGTGCCCAAGAGACCCAGTACTTC
many	TRBV6-6	TRBJ1-5	.	CASSEGGFGSNQPQHF	TGTGCCAGCAGTGAAGGGGGTTTTGGTAGCAATCAGCCCCAGCATTTT
many	TRBV13	TRBJ2-5	.	CASSFGLVWYQETQYF	TGTGCCAGCAGCTTTGGGCTCGTTTGGTACCAAGAGACCCAGTACTTC
many	TRBV23-1	TRBJ2-5	TRBD2	CASSQEGREQETQYF	TGCGCCAGCAGTCAAGAAGGGAGGGAGCAAGAGACCCAGTACTTC
.	TRBV3-1	TRBJ2-2	TRBD1	CTCSWSPGTGVTGELFF	TGTACCTGCAGTTGGTCCCCAGGGACAGGAGTTACCGGGGAGCTGTTTTTT
many	TRBV20-1	TRBJ2-1	.	CSARDWPYNEQFF	TGCAGTGCTAGGGACTGGCCTTACAATGAGCAGTTCTTC
many	TRBV12-3/TRBV12-4	TRBJ2-3	.	CASSFLKDTQYF	TGTGCCAGCAGTTTTCTCAAAGATACGCAGTATTTT
many	TRBV20-1	TRBJ2-7	TRBD1	CSARPRDRGNEQYF	TGCAGTGCTAGACCCCGGGACAGGGGAAACGAGCAGTACTTC
many	TRBV12-3/TRBV12-4	TRBJ2-1	.	CASSSHSVSYNEQFF	TGTGCCAGCAGTTCTCATAGCGTATCCTACAATGAGCAGTTCTTC
.	TRBV13	TRBJ2-1	TRBD2	CAICLGYLAGGGGNEQFF	TGTGCCATCTGTTTAGGGTATCTAGCGGGAGGAGGGGGCAATGAGCAGTTCTTC
many	TRBV27	TRBJ2-7	.	CASSPDTGVTYEQYF	TGTGCCAGCAGTCCCGATACGGGAGTAACTTACGAGCAGTACTTC